In this sample, the clone carrying this T cell receptor (beta chain) turned up many times. Its antigen remains unidentified. The germline CDR1 and CDR2 sequences are SGDLS and YYNGEE. The CDR3 loop spans 20 amino acids. V lost 0 bases and J 0 bases, leaving 24 bases between the germline ends. The record originates from a study of T cells after posttransplantation cyclophosphamide. General observations from the study: Later blood repertoires were often dominated by clones from the donor CD8+ memory compartment. Blood and skin or GI T cell repertoires showed limited TRB overlap. After PTCy, TRB diversity resembled that of CNI/methotrexate controls.

Sequencing used immunoSEQ multiplex PCR; TCRdb keeps in-frame clones, though not all of them. Singletons are absent from the sample, which has 30,000 to 35,000 clones. This related bone marrow graft donor gave peripheral blood on the day of marrow donation. Sequencing input: PBMCs. This rearrangement joins TRBV9 to TRBJ1-1, with D tentatively TRBD1 (6 bases). This sequence originates from a woman aged 45-60 years in good health and a related stem cell transplant donor. CDR3 protein: CASSVDPLYRVGVMNTEAFF. The CDR3, as DNA: TGTGCCAGCAGCGTAGATCCCCTGTACAGGGTGGGGGTAATGAACACTGAAGCTTTCTTT.